The 2 T cell receptor beta chains given below trace back to one sample, sequenced in a study of cytomegalovirus exposure and HLA in healthy donors. The data were produced by immunoSEQ multiplex PCR, yet TCRdb's version contains in-frame clones alone and is incomplete. The table has 90,000 to 150,000 clones, approximately 87% seen once. The sample comprised PBMCs. Every receptor here comes from a woman aged 18-29 years in good health and CMV-seropositive.

The rearrangement joins TRBV6-1 to TRBJ1-3; D not resolved. The CDR3 is made up of 13 amino acids. Deletions cut 10 bases from V and 0 bases from J, with 10 bases between. Germline V lookup: CDR1 MNHNS, CDR2 SASEGT. CDR3 sequence reads: CATDGFSGNTIYF. For the CDR3, the DNA is TGTGCCACTGACGGGTTCTCTGGAAACACCATATATTTT.

The J gene is TRBJ1-5, the V gene TRBV30; 10 positions agree with TRBD1. CDR3 length equals 15 residues. Germline CDR1 and CDR2: GTSNPN and SVGIG (reference sequence). V was pared by 2 bases and J by 2 bases, with 3 bases of the junction left unmatched. The CDR3 is CAWSPGTGGNQPQHF. The CDR3 DNA sequence: TGTGCCTGGAGTCCTGGGACAGGGGGCAATCAGCCCCAGCATTTT.